The clone carrying this T cell receptor (beta chain) was seen at least ten times. Its cognate antigen is unknown. Germline CDR1 MNHEY, CDR2 SVGAGI. This CDR3 spans 15 amino acids. V gave up 0 bases and J gave up 5 bases, with 13 bases separating them. RNA transcripts gave rise to amplified TCR beta CDR3 regions. The HTBI primer set drove a first-round RT-PCR of the TCR CDR3. One entry per CDR3 protein, called by TCRdb with MiXCR from the multiplex PCR reads. This sample yields under 300,000 distinct CDR3 sequences, of which about 25% are seen a single time; over 25% belongs to the top ten. The data are from a study of T cells in Graves' hyperthyroidism and ophthalmopathy. Study-level points and caveats: Expanded thyroid clonotypes (above 0.001) were mostly also found in blood. The model foresaw ophthalmopathy a median roughly 6.6 months prior to onset.

Patients between 18 and 65 years old had hyperthyroidism, newly diagnosed and lasting under 2 months. Isolation of PBMCs was performed on around 9.4 ml fresh peripheral blood. V is TRBV6-5 and J is TRBJ1-1; D is uncertain. Sequencing was carried out using blood. The sequence was obtained from a man between 35 and 55 years old with Graves' hyperthyroidism that later progressed to Graves' ophthalmopathy. CDR3 DNA sequence: TGTGCCAGCAGTTACTCGTGGGGTTATTCGACTGAAGCTTTCTTT. Translated: CASSYSWGYSTEAFF.